This is a list of T cell receptor beta chains from one sample in a study of blood T cell repertoires in COVID-19. Here immunoSEQ multiplex PCR was the method, and the copy in TCRdb shows in-frame clones only, minus some. The sample lists about 90,000 clones, approximately 86% occurring once. The sequenced material came from peripheral blood. These receptors all stem from a man at least 80 years old with acute or convalescent COVID-19. The CDR3 runs from the conserved cysteine through the conserved F or W. The D gene is left open where the match is weak. Where a row states a size, it is once, few, many or the class of an expanded clone; other rows omit it.

.	TRBJ2-1	TRBV28	.	TGTGCCAGCAGTTTTGGACACAGCTTCCGTGAGCAGTTCTTC	CASSFGHSFREQFF
.	TRBJ2-7	TRBV19	TRBD1	TGTGCCAGTAGTATTCGGACAGGGGGCTACGAGCAGTACTTC	CASSIRTGGYEQYF
once	TRBJ2-4	TRBV7-2	.	TGTGCCAGCTCGCCTAGCAGGGGTAGAACCAAAAACATTCAGTACTTC	CASSPSRGRTKNIQYF
once	TRBJ2-5	TRBV6-5	.	TGTGCCAGCAGACCACTTCAGGGGAGAGAGACCCAGTACTTC	CASRPLQGRETQYF
.	TRBJ2-1	TRBV4-3	TRBD2	TGCGCCAGCAGCCAAGACCCCCTAGCGGGAGGTAATGAGCAGTTCTTC	CASSQDPLAGGNEQFF
.	TRBJ1-5	TRBV3-1/TRBV3-2	TRBD1	TGTGCCAGCAGCCTGGGACAGGGTGGTCAGCCCCAGCATTTT	CASSLGQGGQPQHF
.	TRBJ2-3	TRBV9	TRBD2	TGTGCCAGCAGCGTAGTATCGGGCCTAGCGGGCGGAGATACGCAGTATTTT	CASSVVSGLAGGDTQYF
.	TRBJ2-5	TRBV7-2	TRBD2	TGTGCCAGCAGCCCCGGTGGTAGCGGGGCTAATTACCAAGAGACCCAGTACTTC	CASSPGGSGANYQETQYF
.	TRBJ2-1	TRBV19	TRBD2	TGTGCCAGTAGTATAGGTGGGACTAGAGTATACAATGAGCAGTTCTTC	CASSIGGTRVYNEQFF
.	TRBJ1-2	TRBV6-6	.	TGTGCCAGCAGTTTCAACGAGGAGGACCCCGGGTATGGCTACACCTTC	CASSFNEEDPGYGYTF
.	TRBJ1-6	TRBV7-2	.	TGTGCCAGCAGCTTAGCGCGCAGGGCCAATTCACCCCTCCACTTT	CASSLARRANSPLHF
.	TRBJ1-2	TRBV7-2	.	TGTGCCAGCAGCTTATTACAGGTAGCTGGCTACACCTTC	CASSLLQVAGYTF
.	TRBJ2-1	TRBV6-5	TRBD2	TGTGCCAGCTCCTCTGTGAGGGGAGGGCAAGGTGAGCAGTTCTTC	CASSSVRGGQGEQFF
few	TRBJ2-3	TRBV29-1	TRBD1	TGCAGCGTTGCCCGGGGACAGGGGACAGATACGCAGTATTTT	CSVARGQGTDTQYF